This is a list of T cell receptor beta chains from one sample in a study of blood T cell repertoires in COVID-19. Method: immunoSEQ multiplex PCR; TCRdb's copy keeps in-frame clones and lacks some. There are under 250,000 clones in the sample; around 86% occur only once, and around 1.5% lies in the top ten. Sequences were obtained from peripheral blood. These receptors originate from a woman in her sixties who had recovered from COVID-19. The CDR3 runs from the conserved cysteine through the conserved F or W. D genes are given only for firm matches. For some rows the clone size is stated as once, few or many, or as a class when expanded; others skip it.

V gene	clone size	J gene	D gene	CDR3 DNA	CDR3 protein
TRBV6-6	many	TRBJ1-5	-	TGTGCCAGCAGTCCCGGGACAAGGGAAAATCAGCCCCAGCATTTT	CASSPGTRENQPQHF
TRBV25-1	-	TRBJ2-2	-	TGTGCCAGCAGTTTTAGGAACACCGGGGAGCTGTTTTTT	CASSFRNTGELFF
TRBV29-1	once	TRBJ1-2	-	TGCAGCGTTTTAGAGGTCCAGGGACGGGGGGGCTACACCTTC	CSVLEVQGRGGYTF
TRBV2	-	TRBJ2-5	TRBD1	TGTGCCAGCAACGACAGGGGGCACGAGACCCAGTACTTC	CASNDRGHETQYF
TRBV28	-	TRBJ2-7	-	TGTGCCAGCAGTCCCCTTGGACAGGAGCAGTACTTC	CASSPLGQEQYF
TRBV2	-	TRBJ1-5	-	TGTGCCAGCAGTGGCCAGGACAATCAGCCCCAGCATTTT	CASSGQDNQPQHF
TRBV4-1	-	TRBJ2-7	-	TGCGCCAGGCCATATGAGGGGGACACCGAGCAGTACTTC	CARPYEGDTEQYF
TRBV5-1	-	TRBJ2-2	-	TGCGCCAGCAGCTCGTCCGGGGAAACCGGGGAGCTGTTTTTT	CASSSSGETGELFF
TRBV18	-	TRBJ1-4	TRBD1	TGTGCCAGCTCACCACCGCTGGGACAGCGAAATGAAAAACTGTTTTTT	CASSPPLGQRNEKLFF
TRBV27	-	TRBJ2-5	-	TGTGCCAGCAGTTCTCCCCGGACTCAAGAGACCCAGTACTTC	CASSSPRTQETQYF
TRBV18	-	TRBJ2-5	-	TGTGCCAGCTCCCCGCAGGCCAAGGAGACCCAGTACTTC	CASSPQAKETQYF
TRBV4-1	-	TRBJ1-4	-	TGCGCCAGCAGCCAAGCAGAAATTAATGAAAAACTGTTTTTT	CASSQAEINEKLFF
TRBV5-1	-	TRBJ1-6	TRBD1	TGCGCCAGCAGCCCTAGGACAGGACACTATAATTCACCCCTCCACTTT	CASSPRTGHYNSPLHF
TRBV9	few	TRBJ2-2	-	TGTGCCAGCAGCGTAGGTTTGAGAGAACAGGGAAACACCGGGGAGCTGTTTTTT	CASSVGLREQGNTGELFF
TRBV7-2	-	TRBJ2-2	TRBD2	TGTGCCAGCAGCTTACTAGCGGGGGGGCCGAACACCGGGGAGCTGTTTTTT	CASSLLAGGPNTGELFF
TRBV18	-	TRBJ1-1	TRBD1	TGTGCCAGCTCACCACGATTGCAGGGGGCTAACACTGAAGCTTTCTTT	CASSPRLQGANTEAFF
TRBV5-8	-	TRBJ2-5	TRBD2	TGTGCCAGCAGCCGAGGACTAGCGGGGGGGCAAGAGACCCAGTACTTC	CASSRGLAGGQETQYF
TRBV28	-	TRBJ1-1	-	TGTGCCAGCAGTTTAGTTAGAACGAACACTGAAGCTTTCTTT	CASSLVRTNTEAFF
TRBV29-1	-	TRBJ2-5	TRBD1	TGCAGCGCCAGGACAGGGGCACAAGAGACCCAGTACTTC	CSARTGAQETQYF
TRBV11-3	-	TRBJ2-3	TRBD2	TGTGCCAGCAGCCAAGGGACTAGCGGGGGCCGCACAGATACGCAGTATTTT	CASSQGTSGGRTDTQYF
TRBV19	-	TRBJ2-2	-	TGTGCCAGTAAGGGCTCGGGGGCGAACACCGGGGAGCTGTTTTTT	CASKGSGANTGELFF
TRBV2	few	TRBJ1-1	TRBD1	TGTGCCAGCACTCGTGAAGGGGGCTATGCTGGGAACACTGAAGCTTTCTTT	CASTREGGYAGNTEAFF
TRBV19	-	TRBJ1-4	-	TGTGCCAGTAGTATATCCAAGGGGGCTAATGAAAAACTGTTTTTT	CASSISKGANEKLFF